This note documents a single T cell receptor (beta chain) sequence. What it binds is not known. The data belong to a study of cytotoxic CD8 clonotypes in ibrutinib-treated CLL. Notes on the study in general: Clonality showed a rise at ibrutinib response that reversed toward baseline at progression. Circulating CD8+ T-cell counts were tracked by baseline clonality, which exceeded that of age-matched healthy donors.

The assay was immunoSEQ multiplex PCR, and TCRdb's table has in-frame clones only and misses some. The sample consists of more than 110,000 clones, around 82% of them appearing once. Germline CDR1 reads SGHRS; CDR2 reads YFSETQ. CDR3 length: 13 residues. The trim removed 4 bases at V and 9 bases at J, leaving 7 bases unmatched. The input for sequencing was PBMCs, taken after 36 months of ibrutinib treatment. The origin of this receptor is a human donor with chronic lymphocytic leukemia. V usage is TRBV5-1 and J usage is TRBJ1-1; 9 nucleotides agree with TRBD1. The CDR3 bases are TGCGCCAGCAGCCCAGGGACAGGGCCACAAGCTTTCTTT. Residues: CASSPGTGPQAFF. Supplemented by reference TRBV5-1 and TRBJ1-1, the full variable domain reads KAGVTQTPRYLIKTRGQQVTLSCSPISGHRSVSWYQQTPGQGLQFLFEYFSETQRNKGNFPGRFSGRQFSNSRSEMNVSTLELGDSALYLCASSPGTGPQAFFGQGTRLTVV.